This T cell receptor beta chain was sequenced for a study of blood T cell repertoires in COVID-19. Study overall: The origin of the acute and convalescent COVID-19 samples was the United States, Italy and Spain.

The germline gives CDR1 SQVTM, CDR2 ANQGSEA. This CDR3 has 13 residues. After removal of 6 bases from V and 5 bases from J, the junction contained 8 bases not matched to a gene. In the original processing: Nucleated cell counts were estimated from reference gene primer amplification. Sequencing used immunoSEQ multiplex PCR; TCRdb keeps in-frame clones, though not all of them. The V and J calls and clone size come from that table; D and trimming were worked out from the DNA. The table has 200,000 to 250,000 clones, around 87% seen once; the top ten hold around 3.2%. The chain recombines TRBV29-1 with TRBJ2-7, with TRBD1 matching over 9 bases. Sequenced material: PBMCs or T cells enriched from blood (not recorded which). The origin of this receptor is a woman in her late teens or twenties in a cohort exposed to, infected with or recovered from COVID-19 (not recorded which). The CDR3 reads CSVDRGNSDEQYF. The CDR3 coding sequence is TGCAGCGTGGACAGGGGTAATAGTGACGAGCAGTACTTC.